Listed here are 20 T cell receptor beta chains from one sample, sequenced in a study of T cell repertoires in cytomegalovirus infection. TCRdb re-called the reads through MiXCR, storing one row per CDR3 protein. Of approximately 990,000 distinct CDR3 sequences in the sample, about 33% were seen once. These receptors have no identified antigens. The starting material was cultured CD8+ T cells from PBMCs, obtained from culture after CMV antigen stimulation. These receptors all stem from a human donor in good health (CMV status not recorded). Some clones in this sample may be carry-over from other donors' samples.

This clonotype is a singleton in its sample. DNA of the CDR3: TGTGCCAGCAGCGTATCGGGGCCTGAAAATTCACCCCTCCACTTT. It specifies CASSVSGPENSPLHF. This sequence joins TRBV9 and TRBJ1-6, with a weak D call TRBD1 (5 bases). Trimming took off 1 base at V and 7 bases at J, with 12 bases between the two ends. The CDR3 has 15 residues. The germline V gene encodes CDR1 SGDLS and CDR2 YYNGEE.

This clonotype has more than one count but fewer than ten. The chain employs TRBV4-1 and TRBJ2-5; 7 bases line up with TRBD1. The V gene end was trimmed by 2 bases and the J gene end by 1 base; junction bases not matched to a gene: 4. In germline, CDR1 is MGHRA, CDR2 YSYEKL. The CDR3 is 15 residues long. CDR3 in amino acids: CASSQPGQLQETQYF. The CDR3 DNA reads as TGCGCCAGCAGCCAACCGGGACAGCTCCAAGAGACCCAGTACTTC.

This clonotype was seen only once. One base away lies a much larger clone, so this may be a sequencing read error. This rearrangement joins TRBV6-6 to TRBJ2-4; D gene uncertain. The CDR3 has 14 amino acids. Germline V gene lookup returns CDR1 MNHNY and CDR2 SVGAGI (reference sequence). DNA for the CDR3: TGTGTCAGCAGTTACGGTGGGGTAGGAAACATTCAGTACTTC. Its protein product is CVSSYGGVGNIQYF.

This clonotype was detected only a few times. The rearrangement joins TRBV6-1 to TRBJ2-3, with D possibly TRBD2 on 5 matching bases. Germline V CDR1 and CDR2: MNHNS, SASEGT. The V end lost 5 bases, the J end lost 2 bases, and 17 bases lay between the germline ends. The CDR3 has 16 amino acids. CDR3 loop: CASSSSAVPDTDTQYF. The CDR3 bases are TGTGCCAGCAGTTCCTCAGCGGTGCCTGACACAGATACGCAGTATTTT.

The chain links TRBV15 to TRBJ2-2; D gene unclear. Germline assignment: CDR1 LNHNV and CDR2 YYDKDF (reference sequence). The CDR3 covers 15 residues. V was pared by 0 bases and J by 4 bases, with 9 bases between. The CDR3 sequence is CATSRDLGFTGELFF. CDR3 nucleotides: TGTGCCACCAGCAGAGATTTGGGGTTCACCGGGGAGCTGTTTTTT. The full variable domain, with the rest looked up from reference TRBV15 and TRBJ2-2, is DAMVIQNPRYQVTQFGKPVTLSCSQTLNHNVMYWYQQKSSQAPKLLFHYYDKDFNNEADTPDNFQSRRPNTSFCFLDIRSPGLGDTAMYLCATSRDLGFTGELFFGEGSRLTVL.

As concerns this clonotype: A junction end diverges from the germline sequence, so it may reflect a read error. V gene TRBV27 combines with J gene TRBJ2-2; D is possibly TRBD2 (6 bases). CDR1 is MNHEY and CDR2 is SMNVEV in the germline V gene (reference sequence). The CDR3 loop spans 15 amino acids. The CDR3 sequence: CASSLLGPNTGGLFF. In nucleotides, the CDR3 is TGTGCCAGCAGTTTACTCGGACCCAACACCGGGGGGCTGTTTTTT.

This clonotype was recorded many times. The V call is TRBV7-6, the J call TRBJ1-1, with TRBD1 matching over 9 bases. The CDR3 is made up of 14 amino acids. The germline CDR1 and CDR2 sequences are SGHVS and FNYEAQ. V gave up 5 bases and J gave up 4 bases; unmatched junction bases: 5. The CDR3 DNA reads TGTGCCAGCAGCCTCGAGACAGGGGGCACTGAAGCTTTCTTT. Amino acids: CASSLETGGTEAFF.

This clonotype was seen at least ten times. The chain joins TRBV7-6 to TRBJ1-1, with TRBD1 matching over 8 bases. The trim removed 5 bases at V and 0 bases at J, leaving 5 bases unmatched. The CDR3 runs to 15 residues. CDR1 and CDR2 from the germline V gene are SGHVS and FNYEAQ. CDR3 protein: CASSEGQGVNTEAFF. CDR3 DNA sequence: TGTGCCAGCAGCGAAGGACAGGGTGTGAACACTGAAGCTTTCTTT.

This clonotype occurred a few times. This chain uses TRBV7-8 with TRBJ1-1; a possible D gene is TRBD1 (5 bases). Trimming pared 0 bases from V and 10 bases from J, leaving 12 bases between. From germline, CDR1 is SGHVS and CDR2 FQNEAQ. The CDR3 is made up of 13 amino acids. The CDR3 protein is CASSLARGGLAFF. The CDR3 DNA is TGTGCCAGCAGCTTAGCTCGGGGGGGGTTAGCTTTCTTT.

The table lists this clonotype with many counts. The CDR3 spells CASSYGSNTEAFF. The CDR3, as DNA: TGTGCCAGCAGTTACGGGTCGAACACTGAAGCTTTCTTT. The gene calls are TRBV6-1 and TRBJ1-1, with D uncertain. The germline V gene has CDR1 MNHNS and CDR2 SASEGT. The V gene lost 5 bases and the J gene lost 1 base, with 8 bases spanning the gap. The CDR3 sequence is 13 residues long.

This chain links TRBV7-9 with TRBJ1-5, with 9 nucleotides matching TRBD1. V lost 4 bases, J lost 5 bases, and 6 bases stayed unmatched. This CDR3 is 15 amino acids long. Germline V gene sequence: CDR1 SEHNR, CDR2 FQNEAQ (reference sequence). CDR3 DNA sequence: TGTGCCAGCAGCTCCCCGGGACAGGGACATCAGCCCCAGCATTTT. It yields the protein CASSSPGQGHQPQHF. Full variable domain (missing parts from reference TRBV7-9 and TRBJ1-5): DTGVSQNPRHKITKRGQNVTFRCDPISEHNRLYWYRQTLGQGPEFLTYFQNEAQLEKSRLLSDRFSAERPKGSFSTLEIQRTEQGDSAMYLCASSSPGQGHQPQHFGDGTRLSIL.

This clonotype was seen only once. The V and J genes are TRBV27 and TRBJ2-7, with TRBD1 as a possible D gene (6 bases). The CDR3 totals 15 residues. The ends were cut back, 4 bases at V and 7 bases at J, with 20 bases in the middle. Germline V gene lookup returns CDR1 MNHEY and CDR2 SMNVEV (reference sequence). The CDR3 sequence: CASSYNRERAMEQYF. The CDR3 DNA follows: TGTGCCAGCAGTTACAACAGGGAGAGGGCTATGGAGCAGTACTTC.

Remarks on this clonotype: One base away lies a much larger clone, so this may be a sequencing read error. DNA for the CDR3: TGTGCCAGCAGCCACGTGTACCAAGAGACCCAGTACTTC. Protein sequence: CASSHVYQETQYF. The chain carries TRBV14 and TRBJ2-5, with D unclear. In germline, CDR1 is SGHDN, CDR2 FVKESK. V lost 3 bases and J 0 bases, leaving 5 bases between the germline ends. The CDR3 covers 13 residues.

To note about this clonotype: An end of the junction does not agree with germline; a read error may underlie this. The chain uses TRBV12-3 or TRBV12-4 and TRBJ1-1, with 8 positions matching TRBD1. This CDR3 is 14 amino acids long. Written as DNA, the CDR3 is TGTGTCAGCAGCATGGCAGGGGGCTGGACTGAAGCTTTCTTT. Translated: CVSSMAGGWTEAFF.

The chain employs TRBV6-1 and TRBJ1-5; the D is unclear. Trimming cost V 6 bases and J 5 bases, with 17 bases left between them. The CDR3 runs to 15 residues. Per the germline V gene, CDR1 is MNHNS and CDR2 is SASEGT. CDR3 sequence: CASSARGLGYQPQHF. In DNA form, the CDR3 reads TGTGCCAGCAGCGCACGGGGTCTGGGGTATCAGCCCCAGCATTTT.

V gene TRBV7-6 combines with J gene TRBJ2-5; TRBD2 might be the D (5 bases). The CDR3 covers 14 residues. Germline-derived CDR1 and CDR2 are SGHVS and FNYEAQ. V was trimmed by 3 bases and J by 5 bases, leaving 13 bases between them. CDR3 loop: CASSFYLTGETQYF. The CDR3 region has the DNA TGTGCCAGCAGCTTTTACCTGACGGGGGAGACCCAGTACTTC.

This clonotype turned up a few times. The chain employs TRBV7-9 and TRBJ2-7; TRBD1 aligns across 7 bases. Trimming at V came to 5 bases and at J to 2 bases, leaving 6 bases not matched to a gene. Germline V gene lookup returns CDR1 SEHNR and CDR2 FQNEAQ (reference sequence). This CDR3 spans 14 amino acids. Here the CDR3 reads CASSPGTVTYEQYF. The CDR3 nucleotides are TGTGCCAGCAGCCCAGGGACAGTTACCTACGAGCAGTACTTC.

V is TRBV7-6 and J is TRBJ1-1; possible D gene TRBD1, 6 bases. Trimming cost V 5 bases and J 8 bases, with 15 bases left between them. The CDR3 spans 13 residues. Germline CDR1 and CDR2: SGHVS and FNYEAQ. The CDR3 loop is CASSHDTDREAFF. For the CDR3, the DNA is TGTGCCAGCAGCCACGATACAGACAGGGAAGCTTTCTTT.

Comment on this clonotype: A much larger clone lies a single base off, so this may be a read error. This chain joins TRBV7-2 and TRBJ2-1, with 7 bases aligning to TRBD2. Germline loops: CDR1 SGHTA, CDR2 FQGNSA. V gave up 0 bases and J gave up 6 bases; unmatched junction bases: 11. CDR3 length: 17 amino acids. CDR3 region: CTSSLAGGLLGTNEQFF. In DNA form, the CDR3 reads TGTACCAGCAGCTTAGCCGGGGGACTACTAGGGACCAATGAGCAGTTCTTC.

In this sample, this clonotype turned up a few times. V and J are TRBV13 and TRBJ1-4; D remains ambiguous. V dropped 3 bases and J dropped 10 bases, with 15 bases sitting between them. Germline CDR1 reads PRHDT; CDR2 reads FYEKMQ (reference sequence). The CDR3 covers 14 residues. The CDR3 nucleotides read TGTGCCAGCAGCTTCGGGGTCCCACCCCGAAAACTGTTTTTT. Its protein product is CASSFGVPPRKLFF.